This T cell receptor beta chain was recorded in a study of cytomegalovirus exposure and HLA in healthy donors. The wider study: In a later analysis, the 100 to 150 validation repertoires were reported to have used the same platform as the 666 first-cohort repertoires. Study-level findings and limits: Through in vitro validation, a few CMV-associated chains were shown to be specific for CMV antigens.

The data were produced by immunoSEQ multiplex PCR, yet TCRdb's version contains in-frame clones alone and is incomplete. There are some 63,000 clones in the sample; around 92% occur only once, and 0.95% to 1.5% lies in the top ten. The CDR3 runs to 13 residues. The V end was cut by 4 bases, the J end by 5 bases, with 12 bases between. Germline V lookup: CDR1 SGHNT, CDR2 YYREEE (reference sequence). As regards this clone: Antigen specificity is unknown.

Sequencing was done on a sample of PBMCs. The gene calls are TRBV5-4 and TRBJ2-5, with D unclear. The receptor was derived from a woman under 30 in good health and CMV-seronegative. The CDR3 spells CASSLSIGETQYF. In DNA form, the CDR3 reads TGTGCCAGCAGCCTTTCTATCGGGGAGACCCAGTACTTC.